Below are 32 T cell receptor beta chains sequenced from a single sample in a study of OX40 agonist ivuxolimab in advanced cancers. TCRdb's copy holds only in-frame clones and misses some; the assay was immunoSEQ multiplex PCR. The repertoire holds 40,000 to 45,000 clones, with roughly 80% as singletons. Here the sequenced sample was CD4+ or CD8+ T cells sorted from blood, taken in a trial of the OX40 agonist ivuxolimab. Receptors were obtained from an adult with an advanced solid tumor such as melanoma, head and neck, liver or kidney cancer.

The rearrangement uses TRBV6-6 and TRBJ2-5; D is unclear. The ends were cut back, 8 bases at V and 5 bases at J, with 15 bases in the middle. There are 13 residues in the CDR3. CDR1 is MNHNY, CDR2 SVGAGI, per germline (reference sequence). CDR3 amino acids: CASLRQTGETQYF. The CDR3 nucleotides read TGTGCCAGCTTGCGGCAGACGGGTGAGACCCAGTACTTC.

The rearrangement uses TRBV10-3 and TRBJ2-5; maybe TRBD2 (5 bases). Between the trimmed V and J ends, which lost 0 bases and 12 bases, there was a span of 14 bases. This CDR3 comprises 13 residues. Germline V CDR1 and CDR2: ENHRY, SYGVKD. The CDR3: CAISESVPPGEYF. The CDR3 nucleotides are TGTGCCATCAGTGAGTCAGTGCCGCCCGGGGAGTACTTC.

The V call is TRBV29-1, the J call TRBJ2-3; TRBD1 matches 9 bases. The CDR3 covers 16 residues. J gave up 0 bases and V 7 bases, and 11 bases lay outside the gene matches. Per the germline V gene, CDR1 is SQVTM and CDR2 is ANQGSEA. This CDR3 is CSGGGQGPPSTDTQYF. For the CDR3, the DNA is TGCAGCGGCGGGGGACAGGGCCCCCCCAGCACAGATACGCAGTATTTT.

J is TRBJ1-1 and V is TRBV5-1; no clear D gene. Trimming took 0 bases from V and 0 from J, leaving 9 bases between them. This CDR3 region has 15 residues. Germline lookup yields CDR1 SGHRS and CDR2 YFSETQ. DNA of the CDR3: TGCGCCAGCAGCTTGGAACCGGGATTGAACACTGAAGCTTTCTTT. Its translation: CASSLEPGLNTEAFF.

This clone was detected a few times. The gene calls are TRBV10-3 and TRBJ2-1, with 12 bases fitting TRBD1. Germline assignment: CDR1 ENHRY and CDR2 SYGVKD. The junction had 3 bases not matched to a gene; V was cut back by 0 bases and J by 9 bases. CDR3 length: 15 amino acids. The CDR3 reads CAISESGTGGLEQFF. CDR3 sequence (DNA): TGTGCCATCAGTGAGTCAGGGACAGGGGGCCTTGAGCAGTTCTTC.

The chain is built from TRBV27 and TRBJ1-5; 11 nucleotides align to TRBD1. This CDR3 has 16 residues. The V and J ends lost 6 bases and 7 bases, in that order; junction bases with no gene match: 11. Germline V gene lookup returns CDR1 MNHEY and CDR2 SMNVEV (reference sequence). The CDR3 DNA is TGTGCCAGCAGAAAGGGGGGACAGGGGGTTGGGCAGCCCCAGCATTTT. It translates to CASRKGGQGVGQPQHF.

The CDR3 spells CASSLSVSGGETQYF. The CDR3 DNA reads as TGTGCCAGTAGCCTATCGGTGAGCGGGGGCGAGACCCAGTACTTC. V usage is TRBV19 and J usage is TRBJ2-5, with 8 bases fitting TRBD2. The CDR3 is made up of 15 amino acids. V lost 6 bases, J lost 5 bases, and 11 bases stayed unmatched. The germline V gene has CDR1 LNHDA and CDR2 SQIVND (reference sequence).

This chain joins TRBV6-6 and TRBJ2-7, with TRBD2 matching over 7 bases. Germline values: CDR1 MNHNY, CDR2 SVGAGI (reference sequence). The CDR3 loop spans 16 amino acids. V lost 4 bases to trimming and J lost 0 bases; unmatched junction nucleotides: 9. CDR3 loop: CASSLTIGRTSYEQYF. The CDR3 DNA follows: TGTGCCAGCAGTTTGACAATCGGGAGGACCTCCTACGAGCAGTACTTC.

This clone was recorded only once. The CDR3 loop is CSAQGYGYTF. The DNA of the CDR3 is TGCAGTGCTCAGGGATATGGCTACACCTTC. The rearrangement links TRBV20-1 to TRBJ1-2; a weak D match, TRBD1 (5 bases). Between the trimmed V and J ends, which lost 5 bases and 5 bases, there was a span of 6 bases. The CDR3 is 10 amino acids. In germline, CDR1 is DFQATT, CDR2 SNEGSKA (reference sequence).

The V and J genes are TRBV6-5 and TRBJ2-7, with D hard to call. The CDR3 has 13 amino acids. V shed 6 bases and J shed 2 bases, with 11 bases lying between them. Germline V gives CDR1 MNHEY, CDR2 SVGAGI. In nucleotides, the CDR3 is TGTGCCAGCAGAAGGAGCCTGACCTACGAGCAGTACTTC. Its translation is CASRRSLTYEQYF.

The DNA of the CDR3 is TGTGCCAGCAGCTTTCTAGCGGGAGGTTCTGAGCAGTTCTTC. Translating gives CASSFLAGGSEQFF. This rearrangement joins TRBV11-3 to TRBJ2-1; TRBD2 agrees at 11 bases. CDR1 SGHNT and CDR2 YENEEA come from the germline V gene. This CDR3 has 14 amino acids. The V gene end was trimmed by 3 bases and the J gene end by 9 bases; junction bases not matched to a gene: 4.

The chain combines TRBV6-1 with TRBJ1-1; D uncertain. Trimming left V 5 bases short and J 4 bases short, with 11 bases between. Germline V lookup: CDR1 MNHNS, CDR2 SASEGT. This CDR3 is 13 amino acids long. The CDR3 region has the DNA TGTGCCAGCAGTATCCACAGAGGCACTGAAGCTTTCTTT. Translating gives CASSIHRGTEAFF.

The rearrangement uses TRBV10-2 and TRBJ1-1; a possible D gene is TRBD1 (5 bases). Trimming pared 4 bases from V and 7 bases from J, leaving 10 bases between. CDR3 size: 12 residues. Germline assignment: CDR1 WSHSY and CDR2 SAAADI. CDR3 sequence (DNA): TGCGCCAGCAGTGGTTGGCAGGGTGAAGCTTTCTTT. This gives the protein CASSGWQGEAFF.

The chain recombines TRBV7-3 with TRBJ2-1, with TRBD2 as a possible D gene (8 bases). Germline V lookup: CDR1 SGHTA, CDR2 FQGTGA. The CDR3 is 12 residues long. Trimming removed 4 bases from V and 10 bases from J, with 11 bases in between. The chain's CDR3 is CASSSGGGEQFF. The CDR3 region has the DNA TGTGCCAGCAGCTCGGGAGGGGGCGAGCAGTTCTTC.

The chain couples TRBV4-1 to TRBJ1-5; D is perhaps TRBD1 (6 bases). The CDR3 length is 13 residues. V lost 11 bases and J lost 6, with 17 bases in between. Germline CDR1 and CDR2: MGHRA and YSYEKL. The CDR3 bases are TGCGCCGTTGCCCCAGGGGCGGGTCAGCCCCAGCATTTT. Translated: CAVAPGAGQPQHF.

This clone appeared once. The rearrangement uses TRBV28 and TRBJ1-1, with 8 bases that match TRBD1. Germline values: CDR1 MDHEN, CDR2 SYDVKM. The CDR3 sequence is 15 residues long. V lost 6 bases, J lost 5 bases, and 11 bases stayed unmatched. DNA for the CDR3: TGTGCCAGCAGCCCTCCGACAGGGGTAAGGACTGAAGCTTTCTTT. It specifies CASSPPTGVRTEAFF.

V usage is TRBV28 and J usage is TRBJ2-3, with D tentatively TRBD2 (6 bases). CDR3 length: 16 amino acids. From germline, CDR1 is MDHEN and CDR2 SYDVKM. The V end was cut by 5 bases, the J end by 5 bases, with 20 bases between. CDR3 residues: CASSVSASAPIDTQYF. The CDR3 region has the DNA TGTGCCAGCAGTGTCTCGGCTAGCGCCCCGATAGATACGCAGTATTTT.

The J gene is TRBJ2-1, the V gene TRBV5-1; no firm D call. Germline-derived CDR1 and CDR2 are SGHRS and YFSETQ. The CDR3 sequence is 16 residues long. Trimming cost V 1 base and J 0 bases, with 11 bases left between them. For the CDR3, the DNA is TGCGCCAGCAGCTTGTTGGGCGGAAGCTCCTACAATGAGCAGTTCTTC. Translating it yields CASSLLGGSSYNEQFF.

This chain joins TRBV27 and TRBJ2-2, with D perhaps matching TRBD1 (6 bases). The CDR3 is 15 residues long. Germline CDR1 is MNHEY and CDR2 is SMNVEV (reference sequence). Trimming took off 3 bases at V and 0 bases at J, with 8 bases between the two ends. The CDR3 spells CASSFQGTNTGELFF. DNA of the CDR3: TGTGCCAGCAGTTTTCAGGGGACGAACACCGGGGAGCTGTTTTTT.

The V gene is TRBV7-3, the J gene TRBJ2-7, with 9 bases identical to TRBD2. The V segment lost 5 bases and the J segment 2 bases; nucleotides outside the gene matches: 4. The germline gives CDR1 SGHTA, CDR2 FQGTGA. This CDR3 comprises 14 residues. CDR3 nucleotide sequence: TGTGCCAGCAGCCCAGTAGCGGGGGCCTACGAGCAGTACTTC. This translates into CASSPVAGAYEQYF.

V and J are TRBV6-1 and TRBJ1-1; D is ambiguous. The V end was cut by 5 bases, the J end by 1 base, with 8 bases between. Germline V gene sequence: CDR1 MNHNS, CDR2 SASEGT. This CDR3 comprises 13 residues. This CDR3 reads CASSSPGNTEAFF. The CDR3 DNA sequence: TGTGCCAGCAGTTCCCCAGGGAACACTGAAGCTTTCTTT.

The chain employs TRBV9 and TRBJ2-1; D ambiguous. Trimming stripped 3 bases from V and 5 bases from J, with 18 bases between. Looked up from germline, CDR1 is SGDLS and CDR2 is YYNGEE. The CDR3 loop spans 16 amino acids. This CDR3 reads CASSESLGMGDNEQFF. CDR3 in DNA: TGTGCCAGCAGCGAGTCGTTAGGAATGGGTGACAATGAGCAGTTCTTC. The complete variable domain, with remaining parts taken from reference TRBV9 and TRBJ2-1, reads DSGVTQTPKHLITATGQRVTLRCSPRSGDLSVYWYQQSLDQGLQFLIQYYNGEERAKGNILERFSAQQFPDLHSELNLSSLELGDSALYFCASSESLGMGDNEQFFGPGTRLTVL.

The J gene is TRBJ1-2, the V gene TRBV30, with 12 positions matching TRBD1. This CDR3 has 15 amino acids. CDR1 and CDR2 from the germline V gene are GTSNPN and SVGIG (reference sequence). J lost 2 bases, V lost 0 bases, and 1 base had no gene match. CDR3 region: CAWSVGTGGNYGYTF. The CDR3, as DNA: TGTGCCTGGAGTGTCGGGACAGGGGGCAACTATGGCTACACCTTC.

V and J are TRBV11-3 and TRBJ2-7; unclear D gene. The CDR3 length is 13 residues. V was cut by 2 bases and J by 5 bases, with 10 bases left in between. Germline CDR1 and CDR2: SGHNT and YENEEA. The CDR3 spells CASSLNGVHEQYF. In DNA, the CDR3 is TGTGCCAGCAGCTTAAATGGGGTCCACGAGCAGTACTTC.

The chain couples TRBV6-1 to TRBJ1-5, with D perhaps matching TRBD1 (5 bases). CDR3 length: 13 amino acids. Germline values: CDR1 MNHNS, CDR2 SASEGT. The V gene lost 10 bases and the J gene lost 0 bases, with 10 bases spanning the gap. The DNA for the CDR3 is TGTGCCATAAGGGGCTTTAGCAATCAGCCCCAGCATTTT. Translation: CAIRGFSNQPQHF.

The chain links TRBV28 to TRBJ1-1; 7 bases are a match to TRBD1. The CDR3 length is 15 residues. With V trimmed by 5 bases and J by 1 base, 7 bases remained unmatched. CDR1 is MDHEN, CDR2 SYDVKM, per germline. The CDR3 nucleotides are TGTGCCAGCAGTGCCCCCGGGACAGCGAACACTGAAGCTTTCTTT. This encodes CASSAPGTANTEAFF.

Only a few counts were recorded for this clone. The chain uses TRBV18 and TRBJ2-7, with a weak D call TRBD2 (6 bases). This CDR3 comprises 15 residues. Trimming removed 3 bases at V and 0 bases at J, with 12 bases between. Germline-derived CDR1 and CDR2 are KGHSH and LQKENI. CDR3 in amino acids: CASSPTGTASYEQYF. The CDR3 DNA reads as TGTGCCAGCTCACCGACCGGGACTGCCTCCTACGAGCAGTACTTC.

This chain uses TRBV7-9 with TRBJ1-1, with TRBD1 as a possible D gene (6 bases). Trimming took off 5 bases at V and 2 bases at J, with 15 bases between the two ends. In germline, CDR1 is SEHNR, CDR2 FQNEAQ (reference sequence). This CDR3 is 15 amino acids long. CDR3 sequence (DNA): TGTGCCAGCAGCGTAGGCGGGACAACTAACACTGAAGCTTTCTTT. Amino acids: CASSVGGTTNTEAFF.

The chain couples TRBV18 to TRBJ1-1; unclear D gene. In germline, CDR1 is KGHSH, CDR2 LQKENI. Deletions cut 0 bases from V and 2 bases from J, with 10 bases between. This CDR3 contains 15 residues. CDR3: CASSPPGRRNTEAFF. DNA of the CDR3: TGTGCCAGCTCACCACCGGGGAGACGAAACACTGAAGCTTTCTTT.

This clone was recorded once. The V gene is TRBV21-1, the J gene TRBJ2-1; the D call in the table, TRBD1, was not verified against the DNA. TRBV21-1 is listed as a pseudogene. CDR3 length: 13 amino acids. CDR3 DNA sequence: TGTGCCAGCAGCAAACAGTCAGTCCAGGAGCAGTTCTTC. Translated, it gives CASSKQSVQEQFF.

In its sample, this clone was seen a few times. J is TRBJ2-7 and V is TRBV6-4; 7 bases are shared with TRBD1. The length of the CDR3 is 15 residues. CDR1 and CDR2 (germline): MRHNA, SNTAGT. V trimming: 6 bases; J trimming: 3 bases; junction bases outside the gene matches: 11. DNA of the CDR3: TGTGCCAGCAGCGTGGAGCGACAGGGCAACTACGAGCAGTACTTC. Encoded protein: CASSVERQGNYEQYF.

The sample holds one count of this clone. The CDR3 here is CAWSLGLGRTGELFF. CDR3 nucleotide sequence: TGTGCCTGGAGCCTGGGGCTAGGGAGGACCGGGGAGCTGTTTTTT. This chain joins TRBV30 and TRBJ2-2, with D possibly matching TRBD2 (6 bases). CDR1 GTSNPN and CDR2 SVGIG come from the germline V gene (reference sequence). CDR3 length: 15 amino acids. The V end lost 3 bases, the J end lost 5 bases, and 16 bases lay between the germline ends.